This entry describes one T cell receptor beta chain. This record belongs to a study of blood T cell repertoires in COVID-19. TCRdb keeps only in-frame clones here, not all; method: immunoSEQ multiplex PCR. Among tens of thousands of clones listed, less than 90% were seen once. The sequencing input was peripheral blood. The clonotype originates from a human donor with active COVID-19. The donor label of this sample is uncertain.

CDR3 DNA: TGTGCCAGCAGTTTACTAGCGGGGGGATACGAGCAGTACTTC. It is translated as CASSLLAGGYEQYF. The rearrangement joins TRBV27 to TRBJ2-7; 11 bases match TRBD2. V lost 2 bases, J lost 4 bases, and 1 base stayed unmatched. The germline CDR1 and CDR2 sequences are MNHEY and SMNVEV (reference sequence). This CDR3 spans 14 amino acids.